This TCR beta chain was sequenced during a study of metastatic and nonmetastatic thyroid tumors. On the study more broadly: Both malignant and benign thyroid patients supplied peripheral blood and tumor or nodule tissue samples, across which the repertoires of these patients were then compared.

The table lists this clone with many counts. Its antigen is still unknown. This sequence may be a read error, since a much larger clone differs from it by one base. Using MiXCR, TCRdb reanalyzed the PCR reads. The sample includes 30,000 to 45,000 clones, approximately 30% of them seen just once. Whole-study findings and limits: When malignant thyroid tumors were compared with benign nodules, TCR beta diversity was reportedly significantly higher in the malignant tumors. This held in both blood and tumor samples.

All patients reached thyroid surgery having received no treatment beforehand. V was pared by 4 bases and J by 7 bases, with 5 bases of the junction left unmatched. CDR1 and CDR2 (germline): SGHDT, YYEEEE. The CDR3 spans 13 residues. The TCR comes from a male donor with papillary thyroid cancer or a benign thyroid nodule (not recorded which). Some clones in this sample may be carry-over from other donors' samples. J is TRBJ1-5 and V is TRBV5-6, with 7 bases aligning to TRBD1. Material: blood. In DNA, the CDR3 is TGTGCCAGCAGCCTAGACAGGGACCAGCCCCAGCATTTT. Protein: CASSLDRDQPQHF.